This is a list of T cell receptor beta chains from one sample in a study of technical replicates of blood from several donors. Data came from immunoSEQ multiplex PCR; TCRdb stores just in-frame clones and leaves some out. The table records 70,000 to 95,000 clones, roughly 94% of them present only once. Sequenced: T cells isolated from PBMCs. The receptors stem from a human donor in good health. CDR3s include the opening cysteine and the closing phenylalanine or tryptophan. Fields, in order: J gene, V gene, clone size, CDR3 protein. Part of the rows lack a size; the others show once, few, many or a class for expanded clones.

j_call: TRBJ2-3
v_call: TRBV10-1
clone_size: -
cdr3_aa: CASRGQSTDTQYF

j_call: TRBJ1-2
v_call: TRBV19
clone_size: -
cdr3_aa: CASSIGQGYTF

j_call: TRBJ2-7
v_call: TRBV7-9
clone_size: -
cdr3_aa: CASSLARAEAYEQYF

j_call: TRBJ1-4
v_call: TRBV5-4
clone_size: -
cdr3_aa: CASSSGTGGGEKLFF

j_call: TRBJ2-7
v_call: TRBV5-1
clone_size: -
cdr3_aa: CASRGVADYEQYF

j_call: TRBJ2-3
v_call: TRBV6-5
clone_size: once
cdr3_aa: CASRTGGADTQYF

j_call: TRBJ2-3
v_call: TRBV6-1
clone_size: -
cdr3_aa: CASSEASGTGWRIDTQYF

j_call: TRBJ2-2
v_call: TRBV18
clone_size: -
cdr3_aa: CASSRQADRGTGELFF

j_call: TRBJ2-1
v_call: TRBV7-9
clone_size: -
cdr3_aa: CASSHRVRLAGLTYNEQFF

j_call: TRBJ1-5
v_call: TRBV30
clone_size: once
cdr3_aa: CACDSSNQPQHF

j_call: TRBJ1-5
v_call: TRBV6-5
clone_size: -
cdr3_aa: CASSYSSVNQPQHF

j_call: TRBJ1-1
v_call: TRBV7-9
clone_size: -
cdr3_aa: CASSLGVLNTEAFF

j_call: TRBJ1-4
v_call: TRBV30
clone_size: -
cdr3_aa: CAWSPSDRGVEKLFF

j_call: TRBJ2-5
v_call: TRBV4-2
clone_size: -
cdr3_aa: CASSQDEGSETQYF

j_call: TRBJ2-7
v_call: TRBV7-9
clone_size: -
cdr3_aa: CASSLEETGVYEQYF

j_call: TRBJ2-7
v_call: TRBV5-4
clone_size: -
cdr3_aa: CASSWTSASSYEQYF

j_call: TRBJ1-4
v_call: TRBV30
clone_size: -
cdr3_aa: CAWSVPGQVNEKLFF